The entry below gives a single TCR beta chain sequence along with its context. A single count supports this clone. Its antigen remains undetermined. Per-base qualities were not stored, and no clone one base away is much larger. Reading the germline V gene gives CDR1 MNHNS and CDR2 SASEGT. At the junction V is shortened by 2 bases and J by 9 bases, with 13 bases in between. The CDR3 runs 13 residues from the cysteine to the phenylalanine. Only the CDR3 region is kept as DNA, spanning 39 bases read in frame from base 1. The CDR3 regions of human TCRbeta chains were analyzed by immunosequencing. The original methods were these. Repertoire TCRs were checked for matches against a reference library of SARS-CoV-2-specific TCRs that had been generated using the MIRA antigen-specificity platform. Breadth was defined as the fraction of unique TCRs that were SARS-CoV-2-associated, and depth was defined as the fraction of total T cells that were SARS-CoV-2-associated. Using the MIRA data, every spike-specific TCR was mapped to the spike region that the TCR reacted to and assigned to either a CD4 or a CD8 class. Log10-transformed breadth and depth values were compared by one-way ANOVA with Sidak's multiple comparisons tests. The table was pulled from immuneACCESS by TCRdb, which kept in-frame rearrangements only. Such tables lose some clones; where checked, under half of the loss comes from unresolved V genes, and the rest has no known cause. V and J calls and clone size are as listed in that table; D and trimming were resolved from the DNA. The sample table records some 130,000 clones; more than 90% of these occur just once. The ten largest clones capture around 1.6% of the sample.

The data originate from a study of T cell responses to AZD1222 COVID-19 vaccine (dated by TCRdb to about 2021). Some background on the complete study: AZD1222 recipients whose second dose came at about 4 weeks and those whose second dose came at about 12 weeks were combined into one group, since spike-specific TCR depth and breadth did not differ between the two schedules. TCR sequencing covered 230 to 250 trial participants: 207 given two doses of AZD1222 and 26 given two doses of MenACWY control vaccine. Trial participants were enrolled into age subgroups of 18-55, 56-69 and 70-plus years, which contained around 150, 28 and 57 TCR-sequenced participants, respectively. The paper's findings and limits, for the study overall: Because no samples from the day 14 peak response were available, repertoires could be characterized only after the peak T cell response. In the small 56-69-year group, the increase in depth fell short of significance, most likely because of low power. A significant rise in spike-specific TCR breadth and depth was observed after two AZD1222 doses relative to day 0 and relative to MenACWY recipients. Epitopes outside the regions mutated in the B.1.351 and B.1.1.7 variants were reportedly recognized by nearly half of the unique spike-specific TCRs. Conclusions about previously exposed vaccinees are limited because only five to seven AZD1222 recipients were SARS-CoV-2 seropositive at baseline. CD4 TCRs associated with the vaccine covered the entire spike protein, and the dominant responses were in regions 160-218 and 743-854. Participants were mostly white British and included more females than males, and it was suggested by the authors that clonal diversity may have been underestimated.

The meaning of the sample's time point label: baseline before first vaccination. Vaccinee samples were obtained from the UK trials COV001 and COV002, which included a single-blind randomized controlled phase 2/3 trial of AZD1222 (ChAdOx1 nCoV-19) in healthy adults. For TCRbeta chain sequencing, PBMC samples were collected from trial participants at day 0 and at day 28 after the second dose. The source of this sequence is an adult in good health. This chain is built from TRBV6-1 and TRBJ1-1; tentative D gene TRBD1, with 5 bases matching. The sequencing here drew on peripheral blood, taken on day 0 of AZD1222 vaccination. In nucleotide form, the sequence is TGTGCCAGCAGTGAAAATCAGGGTGTACAAGCTTTCTTT. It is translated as CASSENQGVQAFF.